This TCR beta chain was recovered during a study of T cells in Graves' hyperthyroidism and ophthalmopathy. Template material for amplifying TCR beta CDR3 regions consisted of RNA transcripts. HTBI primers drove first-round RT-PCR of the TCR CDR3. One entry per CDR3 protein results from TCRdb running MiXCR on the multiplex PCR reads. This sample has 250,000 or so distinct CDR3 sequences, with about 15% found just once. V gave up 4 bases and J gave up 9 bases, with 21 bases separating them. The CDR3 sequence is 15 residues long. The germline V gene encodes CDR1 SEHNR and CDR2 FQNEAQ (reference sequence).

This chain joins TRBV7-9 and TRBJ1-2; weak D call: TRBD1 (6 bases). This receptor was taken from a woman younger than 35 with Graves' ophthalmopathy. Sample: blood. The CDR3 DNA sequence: TGTGCCAGCAGCTCGACAGGTTTCGAGGCTTGGAGCTACACCTTC. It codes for CASSSTGFEAWSYTF. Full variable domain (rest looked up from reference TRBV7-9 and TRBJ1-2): DTGVSQNPRHKITKRGQNVTFRCDPISEHNRLYWYRQTLGQGPEFLTYFQNEAQLEKSRLLSDRFSAERPKGSFSTLEIQRTEQGDSAMYLCASSSTGFEAWSYTFGSGTRLTVV.